The rows below give T cell receptor beta chains drawn from one sample of a study of immune cell composition in non-small cell lung cancer. Repertoires were generated with immunoSEQ multiplex PCR, while TCRdb's copy carries only in-frame clones and drops some. The data contain about 4,800 clones, 65% to 90% of them singletons. The sample comprised lung tumor tissue. The receptors here all came from a human donor with non-small cell lung cancer. Both conserved end residues are trimmed from each CDR3.

V	J	CDR3
TRBV19	TRBJ1-2	ASSRSDRVDGYT
TRBV6-5	TRBJ1-3	ASSRGQGAGNTIY
TRBV7-8	TRBJ2-5	ASSLTETQY
TRBV5-6	TRBJ2-5	ASSLDLRGKGETQY
TRBV7-7	TRBJ2-1	ASSLGGGNEQF
TRBV7-6	TRBJ2-7	ASSSGPNYEQY
TRBV4-2	TRBJ2-5	ASSGLAGAQETQY
TRBV6-6	TRBJ2-1	ASRGGEGYNEQF
TRBV5-1	TRBJ2-1	ASSLLGGRDEQF
TRBV5-6	TRBJ1-5	ASSLRTGVGNQPQH
TRBV27	TRBJ2-1	ASSSEDRFYNEQF
TRBV6-9	TRBJ2-7	ASSFPVGAYEQY
TRBV28	TRBJ1-5	ASGGTRNQPQH
TRBV4-3	TRBJ1-6	ASSQTTPGVLH
TRBV6-6	TRBJ2-7	ASSYSVTGRTEQY
TRBV27	TRBJ1-2	ASSTGASPYGYT
TRBV28	TRBJ2-5	ASSSGTGGIETQY
TRBV15	TRBJ2-1	ATSRRRDTSYNEQF
TRBV7-2	TRBJ1-2	ATPGGGGYT
TRBV6-5	TRBJ2-7	ASSYGGDRGSEQY
TRBV6-6	TRBJ1-2	ASTLPGRDHGYT
TRBV6-1	TRBJ1-1	ASLGDRAYEAF
TRBV29-1	TRBJ2-5	SVDRGNQETQY
TRBV4-3	TRBJ1-2	ASSQPQGRGYT
TRBV5-6	TRBJ1-2	ASSWSSQSGGYGYT
TRBV4-1	TRBJ1-1	ASSQVQDLNTEAF
TRBV6-1	TRBJ2-7	ASRGSSGSYEQY
TRBV5-8	TRBJ2-5	ASSPQETQY
TRBV6-5	TRBJ2-7	ASSYDAQTVYEQY
TRBV7-2	TRBJ1-2	ASSLTGGTGYT
TRBV5-1	TRBJ2-7	ASSPRDRGEQY
TRBV14	TRBJ2-1	ASSHWTPAYNEQF
TRBV6-5	TRBJ1-6	ASSGRQGESPLH
TRBV7-6	TRBJ1-5	ASSLGGGTNNQPQH
TRBV6-6	TRBJ1-5	ASSYGGGSQPQH
TRBV27	TRBJ1-1	ASSLLASWGANTEAF
TRBV6-1	TRBJ1-2	ASSWGITNYGYT
TRBV7-3	TRBJ1-5	ASSPQGSVNQPQH
TRBV29-1	TRBJ2-3	SVLAGKDTQY
TRBV18	TRBJ2-5	ASSPPSSQETQY
TRBV5-1	TRBJ1-3	ASRGGTTTNTIY
TRBV4-2	TRBJ1-5	ASSPQGDGNQPQH
TRBV7-3	TRBJ1-6	ASSSQGGDSPLH
TRBV5-6	TRBJ2-4	ASTYTGAIQY
TRBV4-2	TRBJ2-2	ASSQGTQETGELF
TRBV5-5	TRBJ1-2	ASSLGRTGVSGYT
TRBV5-1	TRBJ1-2	ASSPETGTYGYT
TRBV11-2	TRBJ2-7	ASSIWGDFTYEQY
TRBV10-3	TRBJ1-2	AISDLVEDST
TRBV9	TRBJ1-3	ASSVGDTGNTIY
TRBV6-6	TRBJ1-1	ASSPYGGRGEAF
TRBV6-1	TRBJ2-7	ASSAQEFYEQY
TRBV5-1	TRBJ2-2	ASSGGTPTGELF
TRBV9	TRBJ1-4	ASSMGQGLEKLF